This T cell receptor (beta chain) is from a study of cytomegalovirus exposure and HLA in healthy donors. The wider study: An analysis done earlier identified some 120 million unique TCR beta sequences from about 179 million T cells.

About this clone: The target antigen is unknown. Different DNA sequences within this sample yield the same CDR3.

Vbeta (60) and Jbeta (13) primers were used in the PCR. The data were produced by immunoSEQ multiplex PCR, yet TCRdb's version contains in-frame clones alone and is incomplete. The repertoire includes about 120,000 clones, roughly 78% of them detected once, and 6.3% sits in the top ten. Study observations and caveats: Exclusion applied to some V segments, including TRBV6-2 and TRBV6-3, as they were indistinguishable. A later look showed TCR association rates differing by HLA locus, highest for DRB1 and lowest for HLA-C. An ancestry cluster, one associated with Asian ancestry, reportedly showed fewer N-insertions than the 666-donor mean in a later analysis.

Germline V gene sequence: CDR1 SGHTA, CDR2 FQGNSA. V lost 5 bases, J lost 5 bases, and 10 bases lay in between. The CDR3 is 13 residues long. The chain recombines TRBV7-2 with TRBJ2-1; TRBD2 is a possible D gene (6 bases). This receptor was taken from a woman aged 40 to 50 in good health and CMV-seronegative. Specimen: PBMCs. For the CDR3, the DNA is TGTGCCAGCAGCGTGGGAGGACACAATGAGCAGTTCTTC. Protein product: CASSVGGHNEQFF.